Presented here are 12 T cell receptor beta chains from one specimen sequenced in a study of CD8 T cells in Susac syndrome. With random hexamers, reverse transcription was performed on about 0.5 to 1 ug of RNA. TCRdb re-called the immunoSEQ multiplex PCR reads through MiXCR, storing one row per CDR3 protein. The sample records some 170,000 distinct CDR3 sequences, 85% to 95% being singletons. Sequencing was performed on CD4+ T cells from PBMCs. All receptors come from a human donor with Susac syndrome.

This chain joins TRBV3-1 and TRBJ1-5, with D perhaps matching TRBD1 (6 bases). This CDR3 is built from 15 residues. V shed 1 base and J shed 11 bases, with 18 bases lying between them. The germline V gene encodes CDR1 LGHDT and CDR2 YNNKEL (reference sequence). Here the CDR3 reads CASSQGTAGKGAQHF. The CDR3 DNA is TGTGCCAGCAGCCAAGGGACGGCGGGTAAGGGGGCCCAGCATTTT.

The rearrangement uses TRBV6-5 and TRBJ2-1, with a possible D match to TRBD2 (7 bases). Per the germline V gene, CDR1 is MNHEY and CDR2 is SVGAGI. The germline V and J ends were trimmed by 5 bases and 2 bases, with 13 bases remaining between them. The CDR3 loop spans 15 amino acids. The DNA of the CDR3 is TGTGCCAGCAGTGCGAAGGGGGGGCCCTACAATGAGCAGTTCTTC. This gives the protein CASSAKGGPYNEQFF.

This clonotype was observed a few times. The chain links TRBV29-1 to TRBJ2-7, with D unresolved. The CDR3 has 12 residues. Germline V CDR1 and CDR2: SQVTM, ANQGSEA. The V gene lost 1 base and the J gene lost 0 bases, with 4 bases spanning the gap. This CDR3 reads CSVEGASYEQYF. The CDR3 region has the DNA TGCAGCGTTGAAGGCGCCTCCTACGAGCAGTACTTC.

This sequence joins TRBV5-1 and TRBJ2-7, with 9 positions matching TRBD2. Germline loops: CDR1 SGHRS, CDR2 YFSETQ. CDR3 length equals 11 residues. Trimming took 7 bases from V and 12 from J; bases not matched to a gene: 8. DNA of the CDR3: TGCGCCAGCTCCGACCTTAGCGGGAGGTACTTC. Translation gives CASSDLSGRYF.

This chain connects TRBV20-1 to TRBJ1-5; D gene ambiguous. The germline V gene encodes CDR1 DFQATT and CDR2 SNEGSKA (reference sequence). The CDR3 has 13 amino acids. Deletions cut 3 bases from V and 5 bases from J, with 11 bases between. DNA for the CDR3: TGCAGTGCTAGTTGGGGTGGCGATCAGCCCCAGCATTTT. Its translation: CSASWGGDQPQHF.

The V call is TRBV6-2 or TRBV6-3, the J call TRBJ1-5; D gene unclear. Germline loops: CDR1 MNHEY, CDR2 SVGEGT. The CDR3 runs 14 residues. Trimming took off 7 bases at V and 9 bases at J, with 19 bases between the two ends. CDR3 region: CASTLDQRGRPQHF. CDR3 coding DNA: TGTGCCAGCACTTTAGACCAGAGAGGTCGGCCCCAGCATTTT.

V usage is TRBV29-1 and J usage is TRBJ1-5; TRBD1 matches at 9 bases. The CDR3 is 13 residues long. Germline V CDR1 and CDR2: SQVTM, ANQGSEA. Trimming at V came to 6 bases and at J to 4 bases, leaving 4 bases not matched to a gene. The CDR3 here is CSVIQGANQPQHF. DNA of the CDR3: TGCAGCGTCATACAGGGGGCAAATCAGCCCCAGCATTTT.

The V and J genes are TRBV7-2 and TRBJ1-2; D unclear. The germline CDR1 and CDR2 sequences are SGHTA and FQGNSA. This CDR3 is built from 11 residues. V shed 5 bases and J shed 13 bases, with 14 bases lying between them. CDR3: CASSRLGKTTF. The CDR3 DNA reads TGTGCCAGCAGCCGATTAGGAAAGACCACCTTC.

The chain couples TRBV19 to TRBJ2-1; 9 bases align to TRBD2. CDR3 length: 16 amino acids. Unmatched junction bases numbered 11, after V lost 5 bases and J lost 6 bases. Germline values: CDR1 LNHDA, CDR2 SQIVND (reference sequence). The CDR3 sequence is CASSWGSGSSGNEQFF. The DNA for the CDR3 is TGTGCCAGTAGTTGGGGTAGCGGGAGTAGCGGCAATGAGCAGTTCTTC.

This clonotype was counted once. The CDR3 is CSVDRDRGTDTQYF. In DNA form, the CDR3 reads TGCAGCGTTGATCGGGACAGAGGCACAGATACGCAGTATTTT. The chain joins TRBV29-1 to TRBJ2-3, with 7 bases that match TRBD1. The junction had 4 bases not matched to a gene; V was cut back by 3 bases and J by 1 base. CDR1 is SQVTM, CDR2 ANQGSEA, per germline. This CDR3 is built from 14 residues.

This clonotype has just one count. J is TRBJ2-3 and V is TRBV29-1, with 8 bases that match TRBD2. Per germline, CDR1 SQVTM and CDR2 ANQGSEA. The CDR3 is 14 residues long. V was clipped by 5 bases and J by 4 bases; unmatched bases: 8. As DNA, the CDR3 is TGCAGCGTTTTGAGGAGCGGGGGATCAGATACGCAGTATTTT. Translation gives CSVLRSGGSDTQYF.

The chain has TRBV20-1 and TRBJ1-1; possible D gene TRBD1, 6 bases. CDR3 length: 15 residues. V shed 3 bases and J shed 1 base, with 15 bases lying between them. From germline, CDR1 is DFQATT and CDR2 SNEGSKA (reference sequence). The DNA of the CDR3 is TGCAGTGCTAGGCGGGTCCGACAGGAGAACACTGAAGCTTTCTTT. The encoded protein is CSARRVRQENTEAFF.